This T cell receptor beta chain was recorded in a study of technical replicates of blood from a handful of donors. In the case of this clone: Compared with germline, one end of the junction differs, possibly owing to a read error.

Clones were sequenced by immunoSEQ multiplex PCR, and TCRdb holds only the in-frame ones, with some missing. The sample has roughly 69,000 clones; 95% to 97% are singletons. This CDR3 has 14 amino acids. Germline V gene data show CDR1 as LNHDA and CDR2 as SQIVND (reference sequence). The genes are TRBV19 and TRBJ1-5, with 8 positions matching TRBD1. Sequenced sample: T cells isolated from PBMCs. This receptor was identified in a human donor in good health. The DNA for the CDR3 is TGTGCCAGTAGCCCCGACAGGGGTTATCAGCCTCAGCATTTT. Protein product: CASSPDRGYQPQHF.